The rows below give T cell receptor beta chains drawn from one sample of a study of T-cell memory formation after mild COVID-19. A single record per CDR3 protein comes from TCRdb applying MiXCR to the 5' RACE reads. The table lists under 300,000 distinct CDR3 sequences, less than 9.5% of them singletons, with around a fifth in the top ten. The sample was PBMCs or a T cell subset sorted from them (not recorded which). The source of these receptors is a man younger than 35 who had mild COVID-19 (a few samples of this study predate the infection). Cell type and time point are not known. Both conserved end residues are part of each CDR3. The D gene is left open where the match is weak. Where a row states a size, it is once, few, many or the class of an expanded clone; other rows omit it.

abundance,v_gene,j_gene,d_gene,CDR3nt,CDR3aa
few,TRBV10-3,TRBJ1-2,-,TGTGCCATCAGTGCCGGGGCCGTGACCTATGGCTACACCTTC,CAISAGAVTYGYTF
-,TRBV12-3/TRBV12-4,TRBJ2-5,TRBD2,TGTGCCAGCAGTCCTGGACTAGCCAAAGAGACCCAGTACTTC,CASSPGLAKETQYF
few,TRBV5-1,TRBJ1-6,-,TGCGCCAGCAGCTTGGCCGGAACAGGTTATTCACCCCTCCACTTT,CASSLAGTGYSPLHF
-,TRBV19,TRBJ1-2,-,TGTGCCAGTAGTGCCATGAGGAGAAACTATGGCTACACCTTC,CASSAMRRNYGYTF
-,TRBV20-1,TRBJ2-5,-,TGCAGTGCTAGAGGTCGCCGTGACCAAGAGACCCAGTACTTC,CSARGRRDQETQYF
few,TRBV4-2,TRBJ2-6,-,TGTGCCAGCAGCCAAGAGGACAGCTCTGGGGCCAACGTCCTGACTTTC,CASSQEDSSGANVLTF
-,TRBV15,TRBJ2-7,-,TGTGCCACCAGCAGGGAATACTACGAGCAGTACTTC,CATSREYYEQYF
few,TRBV5-1,TRBJ1-1,TRBD1,TGCGCCAGCAGCTCCCAGGGGGCTGGGGACACTGAAGCTTTCTTT,CASSSQGAGDTEAFF
few,TRBV30,TRBJ2-1,TRBD2,TGTGCCTGGAGGGGGGATCAGCGGGGGACATCCAGCTCCTACAATGAGCAGTTCTTC,CAWRGDQRGTSSSYNEQFF
few,TRBV7-2,TRBJ2-5,-,TGTGCCAGCAGCTTAGGCGGCAGTCGAGAAGGGACCCAGTACTTC,CASSLGGSREGTQYF
-,TRBV7-2,TRBJ2-1,TRBD2,TGTGCCAGCGGGAAAGCGGGGGGCTACAATGAGCAGTTCTTC,CASGKAGGYNEQFF
few,TRBV7-2,TRBJ1-5,-,TGTGCCAGCAGCCCAAGGGGAGGGGGTAATCAGCCCCAGCATTTT,CASSPRGGGNQPQHF
-,TRBV27,TRBJ2-7,-,TGTGCCAGCAGTTCCCGGGTCTCCTACGAGCAGTACTTC,CASSSRVSYEQYF
few,TRBV2,TRBJ2-1,TRBD2,TGTGCCAGCGGTAGCGGGGGCAACAATGAGCAGTTCTTC,CASGSGGNNEQFF
-,TRBV20-1,TRBJ1-1,-,TGCAGTGCTAGTGAGGGCTACCCCACTGAAGCTTTCTTT,CSASEGYPTEAFF
-,TRBV6-2/TRBV6-3,TRBJ1-5,TRBD1,TGTGCCAGCAGGGAACAGGGGAGGGGGTATCAGCCCCAGCATTTT,CASREQGRGYQPQHF
-,TRBV6-5,TRBJ2-5,TRBD2,TGTGCCAGCAGTTATCGAGCGGGGGGGCGAGAGACCCAGTACTTC,CASSYRAGGRETQYF
many,TRBV19,TRBJ1-1,-,TGTGCCAGTAGTACTTTCAGTTTGGGCACTGAAGCTTTCTTT,CASSTFSLGTEAFF
few,TRBV4-3,TRBJ2-1,TRBD2,TGCGCCAGCAGCCAAGAGACTAGCGGGTTTTACAATGAGCAGTTCTTC,CASSQETSGFYNEQFF
many,TRBV7-2,TRBJ1-1,-,TGTGCCAGCCACCGGGGACGCATGAACACTGAAGCTTTCTTT,CASHRGRMNTEAFF
-,TRBV7-9,TRBJ2-6,-,TGTGCCAGCAGCTTAAGGTGGGGCCTCGGCTCTGGGGCCAACGTCCTGACTTTC,CASSLRWGLGSGANVLTF
few,TRBV7-3,TRBJ2-2,TRBD1,TGTGCCAGCCAAAAGGGGGCGTCCGGGGAGCTGTTTTTT,CASQKGASGELFF
few,TRBV4-2,TRBJ2-2,TRBD1,TGTGCCAGCAGCCGGGTTCCGGGACAGCGTACCGGGGAGCTGTTTTTT,CASSRVPGQRTGELFF
-,TRBV20-1,TRBJ2-5,-,TGCAGTGCTAGATGGGCAGGTGGAGAGACCCAGTACTTC,CSARWAGGETQYF
few,TRBV6-1,TRBJ2-5,-,TGTGCCAGCAGTGAAATGAGGGGCGGGAAGACCCAGTACTTC,CASSEMRGGKTQYF
few,TRBV6-6,TRBJ1-1,-,TGTGCCAGCAGCCGAATAAACACTGAAGCTTTCTTT,CASSRINTEAFF
-,TRBV14,TRBJ2-5,-,TGTGCCAGCAGCCAAGACCTCCAGACCCAGTACTTC,CASSQDLQTQYF
few,TRBV18,TRBJ2-1,-,TGTGCCAGCTCACCAGACAATGAGCAGTTCTTC,CASSPDNEQFF
few,TRBV11-2,TRBJ1-2,-,TGTGCCAGCAGCCCCATCGCCAGGTCACGAACTAACTATGGCTACACCTTC,CASSPIARSRTNYGYTF
few,TRBV7-2,TRBJ2-2,TRBD2,TGTGCCAGCAACCCGATGGGGACTAGAGGCACCGGGGAGCTGTTTTTT,CASNPMGTRGTGELFF
-,TRBV4-3,TRBJ2-3,TRBD2,TGCGCCAGCAGTCAGGGTTCGGGACTAGCTCTAGATACGCAGTATTTT,CASSQGSGLALDTQYF
few,TRBV6-6,TRBJ2-5,-,TGTGCCAGCAGTTACGACAGCCTGGGGGCCCAGTACTTC,CASSYDSLGAQYF
-,TRBV15,TRBJ2-1,TRBD2,TGTGCCACCAGCAAGGCGGGGGGGCCGTACAATGAGCAGTTCTTC,CATSKAGGPYNEQFF
-,TRBV7-9,TRBJ1-4,-,TGTGCCAGCAGCGGAGGGCCTAATGAAAAACTGTTTTTT,CASSGGPNEKLFF
once,TRBV7-2,TRBJ2-4,TRBD1,TGTGCCAGCAGCCCGGACAGGGCGGCCAAAAACATTCAGTACTTC,CASSPDRAAKNIQYF
-,TRBV11-2,TRBJ2-6,-,TGTGCCAGCAGCTTAGTGTCTGGGTTAGGGGCCAACGTCCTGACTTTC,CASSLVSGLGANVLTF
-,TRBV6-5,TRBJ1-2,TRBD1,TGTGCCAGCAGGAAAGGACAGGGAGTAAATGGCTACACCTTC,CASRKGQGVNGYTF
-,TRBV5-1,TRBJ2-5,TRBD1,TGCGCCAGCAGCCCGACAGGGATTGGCGAGACCCAGTACTTC,CASSPTGIGETQYF
few,TRBV20-1,TRBJ2-1,TRBD2,TGCAGTGCTGGAATAGGGACTAGCGGGGGGGCCCAGCAGTTCTTC,CSAGIGTSGGAQQFF
many,TRBV5-1,TRBJ2-1,TRBD2,TGCGCCAGCAGCTTGGGACTAGCGGGGAATGAGCAGTTCTTC,CASSLGLAGNEQFF
-,TRBV7-2,TRBJ1-1,-,TGTGCCAGCAGCTTAGTGGTTGCGGGGGACACTGAAGCTTTCTTT,CASSLVVAGDTEAFF
-,TRBV12-5,TRBJ1-5,-,TGTGCTAGTGGCCACGAGTGGGGTAGCAATCAGCCCCAGCATTTT,CASGHEWGSNQPQHF
-,TRBV5-6,TRBJ1-2,-,TGTGCCAGCAGCTCCGTTTGGGAGTCGAACCTCCCTAACTATGGCTACACCTTC,CASSSVWESNLPNYGYTF
few,TRBV6-5,TRBJ2-3,TRBD1,TGTGCCAGCAGTTACTCGGGACAGTGGCCTAGCACAGATACGCAGTATTTT,CASSYSGQWPSTDTQYF
-,TRBV15,TRBJ1-5,-,TGTGCCACCAGTCTTAGCCGGGACAAGAGCAATCAGCCCCAGCATTTT,CATSLSRDKSNQPQHF
few,TRBV5-6,TRBJ1-6,-,TGTGCCAGCAGCTTCCTAAAGGGGATAGATTCACCCCTCCACTTT,CASSFLKGIDSPLHF
-,TRBV29-1,TRBJ1-2,-,TGCAGCGTTGCCCAGGGGTATGGCTACACCTTC,CSVAQGYGYTF
few,TRBV20-1,TRBJ1-5,-,TGCAGTGCTAAGGCGGGGGTGAAGCATCAGCCCCAGCATTTT,CSAKAGVKHQPQHF
-,TRBV12-3/TRBV12-4,TRBJ2-3,-,TGTGCCAGCAGTTTTAGGCCGGGCAGTACTGACACAGATACGCAGTATTTT,CASSFRPGSTDTDTQYF
-,TRBV30,TRBJ2-7,TRBD2,TGTGCCTGTCATAGACTAGCGGGGAGCTCCTACGAGCAGTACTTC,CACHRLAGSSYEQYF